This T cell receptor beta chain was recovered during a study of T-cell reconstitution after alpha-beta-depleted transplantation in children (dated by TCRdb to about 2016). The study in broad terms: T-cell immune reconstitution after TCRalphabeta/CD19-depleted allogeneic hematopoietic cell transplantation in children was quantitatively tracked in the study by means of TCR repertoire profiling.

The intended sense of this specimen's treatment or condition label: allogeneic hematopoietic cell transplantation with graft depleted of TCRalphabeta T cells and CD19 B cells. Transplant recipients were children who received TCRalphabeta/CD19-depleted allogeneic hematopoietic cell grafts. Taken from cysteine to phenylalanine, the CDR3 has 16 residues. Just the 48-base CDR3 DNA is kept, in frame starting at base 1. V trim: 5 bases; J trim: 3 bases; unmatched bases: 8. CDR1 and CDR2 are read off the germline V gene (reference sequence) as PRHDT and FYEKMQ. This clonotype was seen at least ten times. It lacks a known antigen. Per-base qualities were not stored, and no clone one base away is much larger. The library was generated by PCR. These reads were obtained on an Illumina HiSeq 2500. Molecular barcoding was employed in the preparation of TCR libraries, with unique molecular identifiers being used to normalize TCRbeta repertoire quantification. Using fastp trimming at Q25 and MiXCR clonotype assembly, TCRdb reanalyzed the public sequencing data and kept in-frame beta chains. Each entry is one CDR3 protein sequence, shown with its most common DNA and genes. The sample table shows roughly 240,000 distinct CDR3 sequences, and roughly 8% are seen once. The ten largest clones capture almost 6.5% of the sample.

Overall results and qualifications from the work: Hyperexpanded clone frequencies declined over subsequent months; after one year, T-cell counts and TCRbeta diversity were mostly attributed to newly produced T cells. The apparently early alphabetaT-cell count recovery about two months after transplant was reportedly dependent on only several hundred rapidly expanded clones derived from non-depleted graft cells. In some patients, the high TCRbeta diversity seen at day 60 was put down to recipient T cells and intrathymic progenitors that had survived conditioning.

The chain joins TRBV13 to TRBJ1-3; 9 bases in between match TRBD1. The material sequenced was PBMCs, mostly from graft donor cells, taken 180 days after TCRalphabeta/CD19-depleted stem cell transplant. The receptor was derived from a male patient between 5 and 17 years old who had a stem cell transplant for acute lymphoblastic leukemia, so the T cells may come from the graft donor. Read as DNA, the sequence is TGTGCCAGCAGCGGATACAGGGGGCGCGGTGGAAACACCATATATTTT. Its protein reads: CASSGYRGRGGNTIYF.